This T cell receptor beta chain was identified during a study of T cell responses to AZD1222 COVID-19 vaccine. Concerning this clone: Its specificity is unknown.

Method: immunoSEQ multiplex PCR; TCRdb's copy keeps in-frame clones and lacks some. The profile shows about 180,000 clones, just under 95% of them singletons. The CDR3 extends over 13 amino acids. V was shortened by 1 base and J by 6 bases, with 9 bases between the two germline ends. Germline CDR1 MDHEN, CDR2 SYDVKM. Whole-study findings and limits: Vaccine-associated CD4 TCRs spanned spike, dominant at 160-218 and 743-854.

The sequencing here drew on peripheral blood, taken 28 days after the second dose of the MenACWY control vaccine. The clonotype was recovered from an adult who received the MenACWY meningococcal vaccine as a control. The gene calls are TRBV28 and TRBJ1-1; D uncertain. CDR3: CASSLSPVPEAFF. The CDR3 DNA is TGTGCCAGCAGTTTATCCCCGGTGCCTGAAGCTTTCTTT.